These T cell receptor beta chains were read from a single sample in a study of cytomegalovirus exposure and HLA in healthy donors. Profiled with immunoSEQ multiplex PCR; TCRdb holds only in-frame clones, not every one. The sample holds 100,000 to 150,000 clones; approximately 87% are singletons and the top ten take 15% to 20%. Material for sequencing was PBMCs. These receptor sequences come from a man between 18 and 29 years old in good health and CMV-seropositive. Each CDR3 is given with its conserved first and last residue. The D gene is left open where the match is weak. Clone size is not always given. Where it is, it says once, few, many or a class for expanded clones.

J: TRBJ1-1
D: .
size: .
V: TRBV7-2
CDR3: CASSLALGANTEAFF
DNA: TGTGCCAGCAGCTTAGCGCTAGGGGCGAACACTGAAGCTTTCTTT

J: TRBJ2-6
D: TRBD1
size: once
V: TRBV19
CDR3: CASSTPGTGITGANVLTF
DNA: TGTGCCAGTAGTACCCCCGGGACAGGGATAACAGGGGCCAACGTCCTGACTTTC

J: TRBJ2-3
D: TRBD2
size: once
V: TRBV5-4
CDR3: CASSYPSGGDPDTQYF
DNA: TGTGCCAGCAGCTACCCTAGCGGGGGAGACCCAGATACGCAGTATTTT

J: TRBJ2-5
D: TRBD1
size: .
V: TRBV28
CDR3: CASSLGQEETQYF
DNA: TGTGCCAGCAGCCTCGGACAGGAAGAGACCCAGTACTTC

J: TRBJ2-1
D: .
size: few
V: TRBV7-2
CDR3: CASSLFRGAYFF
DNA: TGTGCCAGCAGCTTATTTCGGGGGGCCTATTTCTTC

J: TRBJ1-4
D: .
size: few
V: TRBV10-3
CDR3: CAISESRAKGTNEKLFF
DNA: TGTGCCATCAGTGAGTCCAGGGCCAAAGGAACTAATGAAAAACTGTTTTTT

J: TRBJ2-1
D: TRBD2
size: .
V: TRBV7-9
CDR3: CASSLVGAGAYNEQFF
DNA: TGTGCCAGCAGCTTAGTGGGAGCGGGGGCCTACAATGAGCAGTTCTTC

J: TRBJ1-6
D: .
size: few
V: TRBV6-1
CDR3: CASTQGLNSPLHF
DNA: TGTGCCAGCACCCAGGGGCTTAATTCACCCCTCCACTTT

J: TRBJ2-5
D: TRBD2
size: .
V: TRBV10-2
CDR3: CASSISGGVSETQYF
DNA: TGCGCCAGCAGCATCAGCGGGGGGGTTTCAGAGACCCAGTACTTC

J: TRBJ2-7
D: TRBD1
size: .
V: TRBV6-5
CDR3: CASSTPTGGRYEQYF
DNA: TGTGCCAGCAGTACTCCGACAGGGGGCCGCTACGAGCAGTACTTC

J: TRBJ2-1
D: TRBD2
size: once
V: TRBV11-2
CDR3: CASSPGLAQYNEQFF
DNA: TGTGCCAGCAGCCCAGGACTAGCGCAATACAATGAGCAGTTCTTC

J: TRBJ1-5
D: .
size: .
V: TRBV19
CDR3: CASSLLAGLDQPQHF
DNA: TGTGCCAGTAGTCTCCTGGCGGGGTTGGATCAGCCCCAGCATTTT

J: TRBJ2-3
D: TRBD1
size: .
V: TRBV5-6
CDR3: CASSLGPGTGIADTQYF
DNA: TGTGCCAGCAGCTTAGGTCCCGGGACAGGGATCGCAGATACGCAGTATTTT

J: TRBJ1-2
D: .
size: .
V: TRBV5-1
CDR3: CASSGTQGNYGYTF
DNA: TGCGCCAGCAGCGGAACACAGGGTAACTATGGCTACACCTTC

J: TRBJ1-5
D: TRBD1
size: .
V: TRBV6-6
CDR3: CASSVGTGRDQPQHF
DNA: TGTGCCAGCAGTGTGGGGACAGGGAGGGATCAGCCCCAGCATTTT

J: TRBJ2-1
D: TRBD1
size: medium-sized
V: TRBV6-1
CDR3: CASSEGQGAFYNEQFF
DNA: TGTGCCAGCAGTGAAGGCCAGGGGGCATTCTACAATGAGCAGTTCTTC

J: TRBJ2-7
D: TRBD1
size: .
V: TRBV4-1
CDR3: CASSQGTGYYEQYF
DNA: TGCGCCAGCAGCCAAGGGACAGGCTACTACGAGCAGTACTTC

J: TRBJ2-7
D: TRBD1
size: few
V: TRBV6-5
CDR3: CASSRQGPSYEQYF
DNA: TGTGCCAGCAGCCGACAGGGGCCATCCTACGAGCAGTACTTC

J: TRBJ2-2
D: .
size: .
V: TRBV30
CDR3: CAWTTTNTGELFF
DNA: TGTGCCTGGACCACAACGAACACCGGGGAGCTGTTTTTT

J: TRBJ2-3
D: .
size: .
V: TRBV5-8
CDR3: CASSLEGVNTDTQYF
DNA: TGTGCCAGCAGCTTGGAGGGGGTGAACACAGATACGCAGTATTTT

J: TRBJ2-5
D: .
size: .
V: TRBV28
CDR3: CASSSHERLTRQETQYF
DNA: TGTGCCAGCAGTTCTCACGAGCGACTGACTCGGCAAGAGACCCAGTACTTC

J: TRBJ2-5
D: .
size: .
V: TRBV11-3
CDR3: CASTLEPLSQTQYF
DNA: TGTGCCAGCACTTTAGAGCCCCTTAGCCAGACCCAGTACTTC

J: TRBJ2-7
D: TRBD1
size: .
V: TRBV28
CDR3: CASIPGQGRSYEQYF
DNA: TGTGCCAGCATACCTGGACAGGGTCGGTCCTACGAGCAGTACTTC

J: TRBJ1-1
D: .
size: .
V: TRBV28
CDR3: CASSLPENTEAFF
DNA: TGTGCCAGCAGCCTACCTGAAAACACTGAAGCTTTCTTT

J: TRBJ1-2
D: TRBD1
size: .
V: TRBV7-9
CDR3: CASSLPGTDNYGYTF
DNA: TGTGCCAGCAGCTTACCCGGGACAGACAACTATGGCTACACCTTC

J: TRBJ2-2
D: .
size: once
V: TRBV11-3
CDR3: CASSLGEVASGELFF
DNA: TGTGCCAGCAGCTTAGGAGAAGTTGCGTCGGGGGAGCTGTTTTTT

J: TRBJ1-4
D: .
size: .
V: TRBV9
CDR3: CASSGGAGENEKLFF
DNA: TGTGCCAGCAGCGGGGGGGCGGGGGAGAATGAAAAACTGTTTTTT

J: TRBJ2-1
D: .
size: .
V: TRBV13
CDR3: CASSLGDSSEKFF
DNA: TGTGCCAGCAGCTTAGGGGACTCGAGCGAGAAGTTCTTC

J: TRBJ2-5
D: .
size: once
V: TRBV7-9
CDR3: CASSLALAETQYF
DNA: TGTGCCAGCAGCTTAGCACTAGCAGAGACCCAGTACTTC

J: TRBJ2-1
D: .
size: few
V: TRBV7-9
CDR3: CASSLPPEGVHEQFF
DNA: TGTGCCAGCAGCTTACCGCCTGAAGGGGTCCATGAGCAGTTCTTC

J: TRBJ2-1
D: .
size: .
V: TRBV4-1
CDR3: CASSQDAGAGEQFF
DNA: TGCGCCAGCAGCCAAGACGCAGGGGCGGGTGAGCAGTTCTTC

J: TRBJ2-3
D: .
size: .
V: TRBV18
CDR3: CASSPRGKDTQYF
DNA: TGTGCCAGCTCACCACGAGGGAAAGATACGCAGTATTTT

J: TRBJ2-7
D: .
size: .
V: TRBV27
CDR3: CASSFLGQSYEQYF
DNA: TGTGCCAGCAGTTTTCTAGGACAGTCCTACGAGCAGTACTTC

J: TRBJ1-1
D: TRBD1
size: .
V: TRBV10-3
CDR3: CAIKQGTYTEAFF
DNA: TGTGCCATAAAACAGGGGACGTACACTGAAGCTTTCTTT

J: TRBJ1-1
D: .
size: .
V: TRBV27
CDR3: CASSLPPGRGTEAFF
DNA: TGTGCCAGCAGCCTCCCCCCGGGGAGAGGCACTGAAGCTTTCTTT

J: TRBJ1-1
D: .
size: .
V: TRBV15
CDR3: CATSIGGEAFF
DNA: TGTGCCACCAGCATAGGCGGGGAAGCTTTCTTT

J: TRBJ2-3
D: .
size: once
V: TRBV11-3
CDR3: CASSLDGGYTDTQYF
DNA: TGTGCCAGCAGCTTAGATGGGGGGTACACAGATACGCAGTATTTT

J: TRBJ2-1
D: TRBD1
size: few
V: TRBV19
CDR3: CASSMGDRHEQFF
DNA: TGTGCCAGTAGTATGGGGGACAGACATGAGCAGTTCTTC

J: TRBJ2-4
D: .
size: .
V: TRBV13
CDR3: CASSLSQNIQYF
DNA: TGTGCCAGCAGCTTAAGCCAAAACATTCAGTACTTC